Below, 5 T cell receptor beta chains from the same sample are listed, as sequenced in a study of cytomegalovirus exposure and HLA in healthy donors. PCR primers comprised 60 Vbeta and 13 Jbeta primers. Here immunoSEQ multiplex PCR was the method, and the copy in TCRdb shows in-frame clones only, minus some. The repertoire has 150,000 to 200,000 clones, roughly a tenth of them found once; the top ten carry 1% to 1.5%. Material: PBMCs. The receptors stem from a woman in her 30s in good health and CMV-seropositive.

This clone was seen more than once but under ten times. The chain combines TRBV9 with TRBJ2-5; 14 bases align to TRBD2. The CDR3 totals 17 residues. From germline, CDR1 is SGDLS and CDR2 YYNGEE. J gave up 5 bases and V 4 bases, and 10 bases lay outside the gene matches. CDR3 loop: CASSITTSGRAGETQYF. CDR3 in DNA: TGTGCCAGCAGCATTACGACTAGCGGGAGGGCCGGGGAGACCCAGTACTTC. The full variable domain, its missing parts supplied by reference TRBV9 and TRBJ2-5, is DSGVTQTPKHLITATGQRVTLRCSPRSGDLSVYWYQQSLDQGLQFLIQYYNGEERAKGNILERFSAQQFPDLHSELNLSSLELGDSALYFCASSITTSGRAGETQYFGPGTRLLVL.

The J gene is TRBJ2-6, the V gene TRBV5-4; a weak D match, TRBD2 (5 bases). Looked up from germline, CDR1 is SGHNT and CDR2 is YYREEE (reference sequence). V dropped 2 bases and J dropped 0 bases, with 9 bases sitting between them. CDR3 length equals 16 residues. The chain's CDR3 is CASSFGLISGANVLTF. As DNA, the CDR3 is TGTGCCAGCAGCTTCGGACTGATCTCTGGGGCCAACGTCCTGACTTTC.

The CDR3 loop is CASSPLGQGGQPQHF. In DNA form, the CDR3 reads TGTGCCAGCAGTCCCCTGGGGCAGGGAGGTCAGCCCCAGCATTTT. The chain recombines TRBV6-5 with TRBJ1-5; D may be TRBD1 (5 bases). This CDR3 has 15 residues. V lost 5 bases and J 6 bases, leaving 17 bases between the germline ends. Per the germline V gene, CDR1 is MNHEY and CDR2 is SVGAGI.

In its sample, this clone was seen a few times. The chain employs TRBV9 and TRBJ2-7; 9 nucleotides agree with TRBD2. Germline assignment: CDR1 SGDLS and CDR2 YYNGEE. This CDR3 region has 15 residues. V was pared by 0 bases and J by 2 bases, with 3 bases of the junction left unmatched. CDR3 sequence reads: CASSVGPSGTYEQYF. Here the CDR3 DNA reads TGTGCCAGCAGCGTAGGGCCTAGCGGGACCTACGAGCAGTACTTC. The variable domain in full, completed from reference TRBV9 and TRBJ2-7, reads DSGVTQTPKHLITATGQRVTLRCSPRSGDLSVYWYQQSLDQGLQFLIQYYNGEERAKGNILERFSAQQFPDLHSELNLSSLELGDSALYFCASSVGPSGTYEQYFGPGTRLTVT.

This clone was counted only a few times. This sequence joins TRBV7-9 and TRBJ2-2; TRBD2 aligns across 7 bases. CDR1 SEHNR and CDR2 FQNEAQ come from the germline V gene (reference sequence). Losses at the gene ends were 8 bases for V and 8 bases for J; bases not matched to a gene: 2. This CDR3 is 11 amino acids long. The CDR3 DNA is TGTGCCAGCCCAGCGGGGGGGGAGCTGTTTTTT. Translated, it gives CASPAGGELFF.